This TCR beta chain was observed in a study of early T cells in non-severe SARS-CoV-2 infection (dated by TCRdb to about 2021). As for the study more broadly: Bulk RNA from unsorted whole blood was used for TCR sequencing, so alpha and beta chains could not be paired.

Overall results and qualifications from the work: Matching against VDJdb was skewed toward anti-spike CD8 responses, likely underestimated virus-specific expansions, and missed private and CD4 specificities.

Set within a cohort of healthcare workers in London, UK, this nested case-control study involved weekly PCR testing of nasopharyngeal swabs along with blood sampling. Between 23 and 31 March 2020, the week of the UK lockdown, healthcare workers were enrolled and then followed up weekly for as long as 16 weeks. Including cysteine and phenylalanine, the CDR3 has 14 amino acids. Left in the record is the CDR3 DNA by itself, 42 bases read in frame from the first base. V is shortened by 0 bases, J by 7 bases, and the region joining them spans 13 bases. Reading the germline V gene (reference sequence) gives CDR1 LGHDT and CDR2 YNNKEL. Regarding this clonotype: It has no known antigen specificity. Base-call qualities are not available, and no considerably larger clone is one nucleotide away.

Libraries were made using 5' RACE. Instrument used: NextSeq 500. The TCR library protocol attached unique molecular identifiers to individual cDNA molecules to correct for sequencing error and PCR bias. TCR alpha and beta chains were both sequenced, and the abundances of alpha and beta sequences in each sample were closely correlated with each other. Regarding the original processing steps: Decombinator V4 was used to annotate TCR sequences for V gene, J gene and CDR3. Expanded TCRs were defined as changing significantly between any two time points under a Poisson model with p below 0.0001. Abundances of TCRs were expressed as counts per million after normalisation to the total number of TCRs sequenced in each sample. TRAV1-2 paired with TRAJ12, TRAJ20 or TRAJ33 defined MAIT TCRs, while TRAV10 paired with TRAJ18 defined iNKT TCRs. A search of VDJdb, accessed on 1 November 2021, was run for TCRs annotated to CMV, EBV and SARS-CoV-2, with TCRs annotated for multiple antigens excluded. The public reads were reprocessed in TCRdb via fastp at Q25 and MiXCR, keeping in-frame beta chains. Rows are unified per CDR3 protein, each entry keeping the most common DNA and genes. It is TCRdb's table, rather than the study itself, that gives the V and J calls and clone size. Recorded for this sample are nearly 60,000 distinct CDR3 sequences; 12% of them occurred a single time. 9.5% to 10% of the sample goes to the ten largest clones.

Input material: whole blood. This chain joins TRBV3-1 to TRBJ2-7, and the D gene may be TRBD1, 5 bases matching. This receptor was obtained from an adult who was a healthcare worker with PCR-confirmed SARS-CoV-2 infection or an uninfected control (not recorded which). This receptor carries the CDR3 CASSQEGRQGEQYF. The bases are TGTGCCAGCAGCCAAGAAGGGCGGCAGGGTGAGCAGTACTTC.